Here is one TCR beta chain with its context. The sample holds one count of this clone. Its antigen is currently not known. No base quality values were provided; no much bigger clone lies one nucleotide off. The data stem from a study of cytomegalovirus exposure and HLA in healthy donors (dated by TCRdb to the late 2010s). For the wider study: An earlier analysis of roughly 500 of the donors reported about 250 Gb of sequence data and 100 million to 140 million unique TCR beta sequences from 150 million to 200 million T cells. The number of donors typed differed by locus, with roughly 629-640 for A, B, C, DRB1 and DQB1, around 560 for DQA1, about 610 for DPA1, and over 400 for DPB1. The study used immunosequencing to profile the T cell repertoires of hundreds of subjects and linked those repertoires to cytomegalovirus serostatus. In an earlier analysis of 587 of the donors, high-throughput TCR beta sequencing was used to judge whether each TCR beta V gene segment behaved as functional or pseudogenic. High-throughput TCR immunosequencing, statistical association of individual TCRs with disease status, and machine learning were combined to predict cytomegalovirus infection status. On average, 235,054 unique TCR beta nucleotide sequences were sequenced per donor among a few hundred genotyped donors of the cohort, with 15% to 20% of those sequences being non-productive. Genome-wide SNP genotypes for about 60% of the roughly 670 donors were used in a later genetic analysis, which treated that subset as a discovery cohort. The genetic ancestry cluster associated with self-reported Caucasian donors included about 84% of the roughly 390 genotyped donors. In addition to the first cohort of 666 subjects, a separate validation cohort of some 120 different subjects was used. Five DR-DQ haplotypes were handled as single units for association and clustering, since linkage in the cohort was strong. In a later analysis, previously published TCR beta repertoires from 600 to 850 donors were re-analyzed and high-resolution HLA genotyping was added so that TCR occurrence patterns could be studied. About 310 gigabases of sequencing data and 70 million to 85 million unique TCR sequences were included in an early release covering several hundred HLA-typed donors. Donor age, sex, ethnicity and CMV serostatus were compiled together with the repertoire data. The aim of the study was to test whether cataloging public T cell receptors could identify signatures of past pathogen exposure. Every repertoire in the discovery cohort had been generated on one and the same sequencing platform. Rather than using new phenotypic data, the later analysis identified candidate immune exposures from TCR beta sequences and from how often those sequences occurred across donors. HLA typing included class I and class II loci at four-digit resolution. The research as a whole found: According to the authors, the approach could potentially be generalized to other disease states and immunological phenotypes. Roughly uniform sequencing depth across donors was assumed in presence/absence analyses, although this assumption may not hold. In a later analysis, HLA-associated TCR beta chains were found to be more clonally expanded and to have lower generation probabilities than equally common non-associated chains. A further reported finding was that TCR beta sequences accurately predicted the HLA-A and HLA-B alleles for most subjects in the first cohort. A later analysis found that most CMV-associated TCR beta chains appeared HLA-restricted, with HLA associations seemingly driven largely by CMV exposure. The sequencing pipeline was judged likely to have produced a cluster of highly shared sequence variants as a technical artifact. According to a later analysis, TCR association rates differed among HLA loci, with DRB1 alleles showing the most associated TCRs and HLA-C alleles showing the fewest. A later analysis associated about 18,000 TCR beta sequences with specific HLA alleles at a false discovery rate of 0.05. Correlated functional status among segregating V segments might reflect linkage disequilibrium, but an unknown experimental factor could not be ruled out. In a later analysis, several top co-occurrence clusters were reported to appear linked to parvovirus B19, influenza, CMV and Epstein-Barr virus. When HLA alleles, especially DR and DQ, strongly co-occurred, TCR associations were difficult to assign to individual alleles. The cohort was sequenced for TCR beta chains only, and without alpha or paired-chain data the features that could be detected were limited. In a later genetic analysis, a missense DCLRE1C variant was associated with V-gene and J-gene trimming of TCR beta chains, and the association was replicated in an independent cohort. While some public TCRs were present in many individuals, most TCR sequences turned up only very rarely across donors. A total of 164 TCR beta chains were listed by the study as associated with cytomegalovirus. In an earlier analysis of fewer than 700 of the donors, most TCR beta V segments appeared in productive rearrangements about 87% or about 30% of the time, broadly matching IMGT annotations. Because the 87-base-pair reads could not distinguish some IMGT-functional V segments, including TRBV6-2 and TRBV6-3, those segments were excluded. In vitro tests confirmed that a few of the cytomegalovirus-associated TCR beta chains recognize cytomegalovirus antigens. The classifier was reported to diagnose cytomegalovirus status with high specificity and sensitivity in both the original cohort and the validation cohort. Because some donors lacked HLA typing at each locus, the association tests relied only on the typed subset. A later genetic analysis reported fewer N-insertions in productive TCRs among donors in an Asian-associated ancestry cluster than the roughly 700-donor mean. Seventeen rarely observed V segments, including chromosome 9 orphons, were excluded from the earlier analysis of a few hundred of the donors because counts were too low. For the cohort, immune exposure information was limited to CMV serostatus.

V is pruned by 1 base and J by 4 bases, leaving 17 bases of the junction without a gene match. The CDR3, cysteine through phenylalanine, is 19 amino acids long. Kept here is only the CDR3 DNA, which spans 57 bases and is read in frame from base 1. Per the germline V gene, MNHNS is the CDR1 and SASEGT is the CDR2. In total, just over 650 healthy bone marrow donors made up the cohort. At the time of sampling, all cohort members were nominally healthy, though unrecorded immune exposures were likely present. The donor was CMV seronegative and was included in the group of approximately 350 seronegative cohort members. A peripheral blood sample was collected from each donor, and TCR beta sequencing was performed on peripheral blood mononuclear cells. Genomic DNA extraction from the blood cell samples was performed with the Qiagen DNeasy Blood Extraction Kit. Library preparation was by the immunoSEQ multiplex PCR assay. For the multiplex PCR, a mixture combining 60 forward primers for TCR Vbeta segments and 13 reverse primers for TCR Jbeta segments was used. The CDR3 region of rearranged TCR beta genes was amplified from genomic DNA by a multiplex PCR assay. The amplified TCR beta libraries were sequenced on the Illumina HiSeq System as 87-base-pair reads. The paper's data handling went like this. In a later analysis, tens of millions of unique TCR beta chains were counted across the roughly 610 repertoires, and around 10 million of these chains were shared by at least two donors. Raw reads were error-corrected and collapsed into unique sequences with a nearest-neighbor algorithm that merged closely related sequences to remove PCR and sequencing errors. Alignment of CDR3 sequences to IMGT reference sequences was used to assign V, D and J gene segments. For a sequence to be retained, a match of at least six nucleotides was required to both a V gene segment and a J gene segment. A rearrangement was called productive if the CDR3 had no stop codons and remained in frame with V and J, and every other rearrangement was called non-productive. Following IMGT convention, CDR3 was defined as the stretch from the second conserved V-encoded cysteine to the conserved J-encoded phenylalanine. The earlier analysis of 587 of the donors excluded any sequence lacking an unambiguous match to a single V gene segment. An earlier analysis of a few hundred of the donors called V segments functional above 56.7% productive rearrangements and segregating when the between-donor standard deviation exceeded 5%. To diagnose cytomegalovirus status from the catalog of TCR beta chain sequences, a statistical classification framework was built. In a later analysis, TCR nucleotide sequences were compared against IMGT/GENE-DB human TR gene sequences so that V and J genes could be assigned. In a later analysis, CDR3 sequences and most-parsimonious VDJ recombination scenarios were assigned using the TCRdist pipeline. In a later analysis, every TCR beta chain was defined by the combination of its CDR3 amino acid sequence and its V-gene family, and reads without a unique V-gene family were dropped. To address suspected cross-contamination and a sequencing artifact, a later analysis removed a few hundred highly shared, low-generation-probability nucleotide sequences. In a later analysis, a clonal expansion index was calculated for each public chain from normalized within-repertoire ranks of inferred template counts. In a later analysis, generation probabilities were computed using a VDJ recombination model fitted to out-of-frame rearrangements, and the results were checked against IGoR. In a later analysis, hypergeometric tests were used to score TCR-TCR, TCR-HLA and TCR-CMV co-occurrence, with a repertoire-size bias correction applied to TCR pairs. False discovery rates were estimated in a later analysis by permuting HLA or CMV assignments 20 times. In a later analysis, co-occurring TCRs were grouped with DBSCAN, and TCRdist sequence similarity was added when clustering was performed within HLA-allele-positive subsets. Repertoires with fewer than 30,000 or more than 120,000 public chains, plus five repertoires with anomalous nucleotide sharing, were excluded from co-occurrence clustering. TCRdb retrieved this table from immuneACCESS and kept in-frame rearrangements only. Not all clones are present; in checked studies, unresolved V genes account for under half, and no reason is known for the remainder. V and J calls and clone size follow that table, whereas D and trimming were derived from the DNA. Counted in this sample were 110,000 to 150,000 clones; over 75% of them appeared once. The top ten clonotypes cover about 1.3% of the sample.

The TCR was taken from a female donor in good health and CMV-seronegative. The sample comprised PBMCs. Recombination joined TRBV6-1 with TRBJ2-7, with 9 middle bases fitting TRBD2. CDR3 reads: CASSEVLAGIHLGAYEQYF. Read as DNA, the sequence is TGTGCCAGCAGTGAAGTTCTAGCGGGAATTCATCTTGGGGCTTACGAGCAGTACTTC.